The 22 T cell receptor beta chains reported below all come from one sample, sequenced in a study of shared clonotypes between healthy human individuals. Generated by immunoSEQ multiplex PCR, the TCRdb table keeps only in-frame clones and is missing some. The sample carries roughly 2.6 million clones, roughly 92% recorded once. Sequencing used naive CD4+ T cells sorted from blood. Subset described: CD45RA+ positively selected. All receptors come from a man aged 18 to 30 in good health.

The chain uses TRBV2 and TRBJ2-2; 8 nucleotides align to TRBD1. Germline trimming cut 4 bases from V and 5 bases from J; bases unmatched to any gene: 9. Germline loops: CDR1 SNHLY, CDR2 FYNNEI. The CDR3 is 16 residues long. This CDR3 reads CASSVAPDRGTGELFF. CDR3 coding DNA: TGTGCCAGCAGTGTAGCCCCTGACAGGGGAACCGGGGAGCTGTTTTTT.

A note on this clone: Other nucleotide sequences from this sample produce the same CDR3. V usage is TRBV11-2 and J usage is TRBJ1-1; D gene ambiguous. V lost 3 bases, J lost 3 bases, and 8 bases lay in between. The CDR3 spans 13 residues. Per germline, CDR1 SGHAT and CDR2 FQNNGV. CDR3 amino acids: CASSFNGDTEAFF. CDR3 nucleotide sequence: TGTGCCAGCAGCTTTAACGGCGACACTGAAGCTTTCTTT.

The chain recombines TRBV7-2 with TRBJ2-7; D unclear. The CDR3 is made up of 14 amino acids. Germline V lookup: CDR1 SGHTA, CDR2 FQGNSA. Trimming shortened V by 1 base and J by 2 bases, and 9 bases separated the two germline ends. DNA of the CDR3: TGTGCCAGCAGCTTAGGAACAGCCACCTACGAGCAGTACTTC. Protein product: CASSLGTATYEQYF.

This clone was seen a few times. J is TRBJ1-5 and V is TRBV6-6; D is undetermined. Trimming took off 3 bases at V and 7 bases at J, with 10 bases between the two ends. The germline V gene encodes CDR1 MNHNY and CDR2 SVGAGI (reference sequence). This CDR3 comprises 13 residues. The CDR3 is CASSYGVQQPQHF. The CDR3, as DNA: TGTGCCAGCAGTTATGGGGTTCAACAGCCCCAGCATTTT.

The chain recombines TRBV10-2 with TRBJ2-5; D tentatively fits TRBD1 or TRBD2 (5 bases each). Germline CDR1 is WSHSY and CDR2 is SAAADI. CDR3 length equals 12 residues. The germline V and J ends were trimmed by 4 bases and 7 bases, with 10 bases remaining between them. The CDR3, as DNA: TGCGCCAGCAGTGGGGGGATCGGGACCCAGTACTTC. Translated: CASSGGIGTQYF.

The chain recombines TRBV5-1 with TRBJ2-1; either TRBD1 or TRBD2 may fit D (6 bases each). V lost 0 bases to trimming and J lost 1 base, with 14 bases between them. This CDR3 region has 17 residues. CDR1 and CDR2 (germline): SGHRS, YFSETQ. The chain's CDR3 is CASSLGLRGASYNEQFF. CDR3 DNA: TGCGCCAGCAGCTTGGGGCTGAGGGGGGCATCCTACAATGAGCAGTTCTTC.

The chain joins TRBV11-3 to TRBJ2-5; D may be TRBD2 (6 bases). V was pared by 6 bases and J by 5 bases, with 13 bases between. Germline values: CDR1 SGHNT, CDR2 YENEEA. The CDR3 extends over 13 amino acids. In nucleotides, the CDR3 is TGTGCCAGCAGGGAGGGCCTGAGCGAGACCCAGTACTTC. Amino acids: CASREGLSETQYF.

The chain employs TRBV28 and TRBJ2-7; 7 positions agree with TRBD2. CDR1 MDHEN and CDR2 SYDVKM come from the germline V gene. The CDR3 has 13 amino acids. V shed 7 bases, J shed 2 bases, and the junction held 5 bases outside the gene matches. CDR3 region: CASNRGGAYEQYF. CDR3 in DNA: TGTGCCAGCAATCGGGGAGGGGCCTACGAGCAGTACTTC.

This chain joins TRBV6-5 and TRBJ2-7; D possibly corresponds to TRBD2 (6 bases). CDR1 is MNHEY, CDR2 SVGAGI, per germline. Trimming pared 1 base from V and 5 bases from J, leaving 15 bases between. The CDR3 has 15 amino acids. The CDR3 coding sequence is TGTGCCAGCAGTTACTTGCGGGGTGAGGACAACGAGCAGTACTTC. Protein product: CASSYLRGEDNEQYF.

This clone came up a few times. The V call is TRBV7-8, the J call TRBJ2-5, with 12 nucleotides matching TRBD2. The CDR3 extends over 17 amino acids. Unmatched junction bases numbered 12, after V lost 5 bases and J lost 5 bases. Germline V gives CDR1 SGHVS, CDR2 FQNEAQ. CDR3 amino acids: CASSPSMTSGRFETQYF. As DNA, the CDR3 is TGTGCCAGCAGCCCTTCTATGACTAGCGGGAGATTTGAGACCCAGTACTTC.

This sequence joins TRBV5-4 and TRBJ2-3; 15 bases agree with TRBD2. This CDR3 comprises 18 residues. Germline assignment: CDR1 SGHNT and CDR2 YYREEE (reference sequence). The V segment lost 4 bases and the J segment 0 bases; nucleotides outside the gene matches: 6. In DNA, the CDR3 is TGTGCCAGCAGCCGGGGGACTAGCGGGGGGATGAGCACAGATACGCAGTATTTT. Its translation: CASSRGTSGGMSTDTQYF. Combining the CDR3 with reference TRBV5-4 and TRBJ2-3 gives the whole variable domain ETGVTQSPTHLIKTRGQQVTLRCSSQSGHNTVSWYQQALGQGPQFIFQYYREEENGRGNFPPRFSGLQFPNYSSELNVNALELDDSALYLCASSRGTSGGMSTDTQYFGPGTRLTVL.

The V gene is TRBV28, the J gene TRBJ2-7; D call uncertain. This CDR3 is 11 amino acids long. Trimming took 10 bases from V and 3 from J, leaving 10 bases between them. Germline loops: CDR1 MDHEN, CDR2 SYDVKM. The CDR3 loop reads CATGPSYEQYF. CDR3 in DNA: TGTGCCACTGGACCGAGCTACGAGCAGTACTTC.

The genes are TRBV7-2 and TRBJ2-7; possible D gene TRBD2, 5 bases. Per germline, CDR1 SGHTA and CDR2 FQGNSA. V was pared by 3 bases and J by 6 bases, with 15 bases between. The CDR3 totals 14 residues. The CDR3 is CASSFEAASGEQYF. As DNA, the CDR3 is TGTGCCAGCAGCTTTGAAGCGGCCTCCGGCGAGCAGTACTTC.

The chain combines TRBV7-9 with TRBJ2-1; 9 bases are shared with TRBD1. J lost 2 bases, V lost 5 bases, and 7 bases had no gene match. The CDR3 has 16 residues. The germline V gene has CDR1 SEHNR and CDR2 FQNEAQ (reference sequence). The CDR3 region has the DNA TGTGCCAGCAGCGACGGGCGGGACAGGGCCTACAATGAGCAGTTCTTC. It specifies CASSDGRDRAYNEQFF.

The V call is TRBV27, the J call TRBJ2-7, with a possible D match to TRBD2 (8 bases). V lost 0 bases and J 6 bases, leaving 24 bases between the germline ends. CDR1 and CDR2 from the germline V gene are MNHEY and SMNVEV (reference sequence). There are 18 residues in the CDR3. The CDR3 region is CASSLSGGDRARYSEQYF. For the CDR3, the DNA is TGTGCCAGCAGTTTATCCGGGGGGGACAGAGCGAGGTACTCCGAGCAGTACTTC.

The chain uses TRBV25-1 and TRBJ2-5, with D unresolved. This CDR3 contains 12 residues. Trimming took 3 bases from V and 13 from J, leaving 15 bases between them. Germline V gives CDR1 MGHDK, CDR2 SYGVNS. CDR3 sequence reads: CASSDPLRSLYF. CDR3 bases: TGTGCCAGCAGTGACCCCCTCAGGTCCCTGTACTTC.

A note on this clone: This sample includes further DNA sequences coding for the same CDR3. V usage is TRBV18 and J usage is TRBJ2-7; TRBD1 matches 10 bases. The V segment lost 5 bases and the J segment 4 bases; nucleotides outside the gene matches: 5. This CDR3 has 14 amino acids. From germline, CDR1 is KGHSH and CDR2 LQKENI. CDR3 bases: TGTGCCAGCTCATCCGGGACAGGGGCTTACGAGCAGTACTTC. This codes for CASSSGTGAYEQYF. Full variable domain (rest looked up from reference TRBV18 and TRBJ2-7): NAGVMQNPRHLVRRRGQEARLRCSPMKGHSHVYWYRQLPEEGLKFMVYLQKENIIDESGMPKERFSAEFPKEGPSILRIQQVVRGDSAAYFCASSSGTGAYEQYFGPGTRLTVT.

About this clone: The sample has other DNA sequences that encode this CDR3 too. The V gene is TRBV6-5, the J gene TRBJ2-7, with 7 bases that match TRBD1. The CDR3 extends over 15 amino acids. After removal of 0 bases from V and 3 bases from J, the junction contained 5 bases not matched to a gene. Germline V lookup: CDR1 MNHEY, CDR2 SVGAGI. CDR3 in amino acids: CASSYSIAGGYEQYF. The CDR3 bases are TGTGCCAGCAGTTACTCGATTGCAGGGGGCTACGAGCAGTACTTC.

The rearrangement uses TRBV11-2 and TRBJ2-2; 9 nucleotides match TRBD2. V was pared by 6 bases and J by 2 bases, with 4 bases of the junction left unmatched. This CDR3 has 15 amino acids. Germline loops: CDR1 SGHAT, CDR2 FQNNGV. The CDR3 sequence is CASRSGRFNTGELFF. The CDR3 DNA follows: TGTGCCAGCAGGAGCGGGAGGTTTAACACCGGGGAGCTGTTTTTT.

The chain carries TRBV15 and TRBJ2-6; D is uncertain. With 6 bases removed from V and 2 bases from J, the gap between germline ends came to 2 bases. The CDR3 loop spans 12 amino acids. The germline CDR1 and CDR2 sequences are LNHNV and YYDKDF (reference sequence). This CDR3 reads CATSPGANVLTF. DNA for the CDR3: TGTGCCACCAGTCCTGGGGCCAACGTCCTGACTTTC.

V is TRBV6-5 and J is TRBJ1-2; D not certain. The CDR3 spans 15 residues. Per the germline V gene, CDR1 is MNHEY and CDR2 is SVGAGI. The germline V and J ends were trimmed by 6 bases and 6 bases, with 20 bases remaining between them. The DNA for the CDR3 is TGTGCCAGCAGCCCGGTTAGCGCGGGAAGGAATGGCTACACCTTC. Encoded protein: CASSPVSAGRNGYTF.

The chain couples TRBV27 to TRBJ2-7; 8 nucleotides match TRBD2. Germline lookup yields CDR1 MNHEY and CDR2 SMNVEV (reference sequence). The CDR3 spans 13 residues. The V segment lost 5 bases and the J segment 3 bases; nucleotides outside the gene matches: 3. In nucleotides, the CDR3 is TGTGCCAGCAGTAGGCTAGCGGGCTACGAGCAGTACTTC. Its protein product is CASSRLAGYEQYF.